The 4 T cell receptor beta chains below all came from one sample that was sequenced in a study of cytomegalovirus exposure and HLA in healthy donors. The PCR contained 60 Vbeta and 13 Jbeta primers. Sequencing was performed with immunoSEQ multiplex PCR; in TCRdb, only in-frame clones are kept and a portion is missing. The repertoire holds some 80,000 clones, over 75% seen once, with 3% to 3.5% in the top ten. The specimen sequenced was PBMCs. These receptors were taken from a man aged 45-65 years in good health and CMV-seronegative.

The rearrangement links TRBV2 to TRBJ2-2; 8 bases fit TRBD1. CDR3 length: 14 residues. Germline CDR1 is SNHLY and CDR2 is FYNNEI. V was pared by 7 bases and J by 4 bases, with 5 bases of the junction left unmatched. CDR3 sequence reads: CASTGQGATGELFF. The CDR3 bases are TGTGCCAGCACAGGACAGGGCGCCACCGGGGAGCTGTTTTTT.

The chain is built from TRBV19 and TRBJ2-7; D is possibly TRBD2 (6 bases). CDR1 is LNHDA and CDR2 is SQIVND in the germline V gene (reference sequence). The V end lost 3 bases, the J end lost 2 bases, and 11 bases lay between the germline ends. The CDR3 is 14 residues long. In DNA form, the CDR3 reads TGTGCCAGTAGTATCGGGGGAGTGCCCTACGAGCAGTACTTC. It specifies CASSIGGVPYEQYF. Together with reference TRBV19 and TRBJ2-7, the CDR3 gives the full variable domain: DGGITQSPKYLFRKEGQNVTLSCEQNLNHDAMYWYRQDPGQGLRLIYYSQIVNDFQKGDIAEGYSVSREKKESFPLTVTSAQKNPTAFYLCASSIGGVPYEQYFGPGTRLTVT.

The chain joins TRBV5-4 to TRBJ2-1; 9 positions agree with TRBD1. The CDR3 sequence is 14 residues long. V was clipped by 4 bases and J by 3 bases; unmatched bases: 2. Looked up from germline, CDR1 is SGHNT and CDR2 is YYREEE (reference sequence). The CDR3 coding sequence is TGTGCCAGCAGCGACAGGGGGAGCTACAATGAGCAGTTCTTC. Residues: CASSDRGSYNEQFF.

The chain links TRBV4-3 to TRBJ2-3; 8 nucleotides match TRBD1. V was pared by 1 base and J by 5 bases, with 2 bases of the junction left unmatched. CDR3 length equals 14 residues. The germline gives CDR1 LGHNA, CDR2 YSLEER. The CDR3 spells CASSQGTGKDTQYF. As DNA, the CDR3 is TGCGCCAGCAGCCAAGGGACAGGGAAAGATACGCAGTATTTT.